This paragraph reports one TCR beta chain. The sample originates from a study of blood T cell repertoires in COVID-19. About the research overall: Samples taken during acute and convalescent COVID-19 were collected in the United States, Italy and Spain. From T cells, B-cell-depleted T cells, or PBMCs came the material, which was cDNA or gDNA.

Per the original data handling: Reference gene primer amplification gave estimated nucleated cell counts. Assay: immunoSEQ multiplex PCR; the TCRdb copy retains only in-frame clones and omits some. The V and J calls and clone size were taken over from that table, and D and trimming were inferred from the DNA. The repertoire consists of approximately 230,000 clones, with approximately 86% occurring once and the leading ten covering about 1.3%. Germline CDR1 SNHLY, CDR2 FYNNEI. The CDR3 is made up of 21 amino acids. V shed 6 bases and J 0 bases; nucleotides not matched to a gene: 17. This TCR derives from an elderly man with acute or convalescent COVID-19. The specimen was peripheral blood. The J gene is TRBJ2-3, the V gene TRBV2; 14 positions agree with TRBD2. The CDR3 nucleotides are TGTGCCAGCAGCGAACTTCCAGGGCTGGGGACTAGCGGGAGTAGCACAGATACGCAGTATTTT. It codes for CASSELPGLGTSGSSTDTQYF.